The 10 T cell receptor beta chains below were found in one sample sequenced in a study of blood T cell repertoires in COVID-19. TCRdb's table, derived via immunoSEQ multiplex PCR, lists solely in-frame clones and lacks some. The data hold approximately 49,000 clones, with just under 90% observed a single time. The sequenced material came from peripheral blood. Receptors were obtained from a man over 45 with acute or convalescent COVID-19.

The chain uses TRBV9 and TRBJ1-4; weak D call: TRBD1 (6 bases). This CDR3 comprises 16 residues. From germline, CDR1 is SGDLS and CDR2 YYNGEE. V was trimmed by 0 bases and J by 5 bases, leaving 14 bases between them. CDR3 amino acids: CASSVGSGGLNEKLFF. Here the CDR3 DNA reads TGTGCCAGCAGCGTAGGGAGTGGGGGCCTCAATGAAAAACTGTTTTTT.

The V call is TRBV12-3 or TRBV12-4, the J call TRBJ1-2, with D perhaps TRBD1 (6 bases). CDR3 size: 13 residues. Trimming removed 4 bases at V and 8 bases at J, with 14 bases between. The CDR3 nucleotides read TGTGCCAGCAGTTCCGGACAGATTCGCGGCTACACCTTC. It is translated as CASSSGQIRGYTF.

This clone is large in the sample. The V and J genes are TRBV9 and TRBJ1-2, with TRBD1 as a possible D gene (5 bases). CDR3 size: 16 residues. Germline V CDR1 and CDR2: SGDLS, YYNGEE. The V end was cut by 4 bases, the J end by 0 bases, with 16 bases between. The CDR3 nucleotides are TGTGCCAGCAGCCCAGGGAAGGGCCCCCCTAACTATGGCTACACCTTC. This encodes CASSPGKGPPNYGYTF.

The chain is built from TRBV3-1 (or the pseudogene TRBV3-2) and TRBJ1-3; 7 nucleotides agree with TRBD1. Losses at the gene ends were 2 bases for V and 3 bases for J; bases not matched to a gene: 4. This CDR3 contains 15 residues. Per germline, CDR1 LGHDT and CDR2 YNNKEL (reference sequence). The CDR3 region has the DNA TGTGCCAGCAGCCAAAGTGACAGGGTTGGAAACACCATATATTTT. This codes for CASSQSDRVGNTIYF.

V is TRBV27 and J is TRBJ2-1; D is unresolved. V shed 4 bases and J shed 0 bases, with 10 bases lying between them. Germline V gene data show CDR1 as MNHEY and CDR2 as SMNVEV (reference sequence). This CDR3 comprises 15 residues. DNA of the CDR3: TGTGCCAGCAGTTCCGACATGAGCTCCTACAATGAGCAGTTCTTC. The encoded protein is CASSSDMSSYNEQFF.

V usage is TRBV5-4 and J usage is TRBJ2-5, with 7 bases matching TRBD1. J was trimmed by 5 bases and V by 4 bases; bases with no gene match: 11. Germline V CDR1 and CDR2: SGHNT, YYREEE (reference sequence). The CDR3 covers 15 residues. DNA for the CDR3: TGTGCCAGCAGCCAAAAAACAGGGGTGAGGGAGACCCAGTACTTC. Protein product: CASSQKTGVRETQYF.

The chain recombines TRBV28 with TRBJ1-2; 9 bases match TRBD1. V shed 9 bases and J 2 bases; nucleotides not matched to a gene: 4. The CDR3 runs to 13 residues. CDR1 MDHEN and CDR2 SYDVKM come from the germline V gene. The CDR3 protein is CASSTGGNYGYTF. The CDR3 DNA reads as TGTGCCAGTTCGACAGGGGGAAACTATGGCTACACCTTC.

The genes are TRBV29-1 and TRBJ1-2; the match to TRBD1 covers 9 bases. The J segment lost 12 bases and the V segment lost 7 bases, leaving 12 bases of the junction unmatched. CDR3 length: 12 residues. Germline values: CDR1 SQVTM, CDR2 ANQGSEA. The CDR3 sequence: CSAQNRGRFNTF. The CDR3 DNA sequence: TGCAGCGCCCAAAACAGGGGGCGGTTTAACACCTTC.

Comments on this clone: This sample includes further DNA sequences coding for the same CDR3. CDR3 DNA sequence: TGTGCCAGCAACCCAACAGGGGGCAATCAGCCCCAGCATTTT. Its protein product is CASNPTGGNQPQHF. The chain couples TRBV6-5 to TRBJ1-5; TRBD1 aligns across 7 bases. The CDR3 length is 14 residues. Germline trimming cut 7 bases from V and 2 bases from J; bases unmatched to any gene: 5. The V gene's germline CDR1 is MNHEY and CDR2 SVGAGI.

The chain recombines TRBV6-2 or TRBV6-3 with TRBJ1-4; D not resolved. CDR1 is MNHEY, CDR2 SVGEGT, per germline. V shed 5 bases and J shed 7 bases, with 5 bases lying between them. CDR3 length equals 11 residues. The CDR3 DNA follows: TGTGCCAGCAGTGTCCGTGAAAAACTGTTTTTT. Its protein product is CASSVREKLFF.